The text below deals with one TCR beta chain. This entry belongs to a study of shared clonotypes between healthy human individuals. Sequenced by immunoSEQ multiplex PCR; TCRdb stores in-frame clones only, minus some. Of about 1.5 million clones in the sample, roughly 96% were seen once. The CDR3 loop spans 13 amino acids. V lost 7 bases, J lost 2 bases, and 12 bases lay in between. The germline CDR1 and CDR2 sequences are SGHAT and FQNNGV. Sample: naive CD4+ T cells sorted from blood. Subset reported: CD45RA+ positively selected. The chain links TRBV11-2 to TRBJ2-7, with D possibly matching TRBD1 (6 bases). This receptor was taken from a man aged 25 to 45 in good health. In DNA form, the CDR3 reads TGTGCCAGCACCCACAGGGTTCCCTACGAGCAGTACTTC. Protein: CASTHRVPYEQYF.